This TCR beta chain was found in a study of Graves' ophthalmopathy and Graves' hyperthyroidism. CDR3 regions of TCR beta were amplified from RNA transcripts. RT-PCR in the first round used HTBI primers; a second-round multiplex PCR followed. TCRdb recomputed calls from the multiplex PCR reads with MiXCR, one row per CDR3 protein. The sample lists approximately 1.2 million distinct CDR3 sequences; 35% to 40% were seen once. Ages of hyperthyroidism patients ran from 18 to 65, and their diagnoses were new, under 2 months' duration. CDR3 length equals 14 residues. V lost 5 bases and J 5 bases, leaving 15 bases between the germline ends. This clonotype was observed many times.

The V and J genes are TRBV12-3 or TRBV12-4 and TRBJ2-5, with a possible D match to TRBD2 (6 bases). This clonotype was sampled from an adult man with Graves' hyperthyroidism. Sequenced material: peripheral blood or thyroid tissue (not recorded which). The CDR3 protein is CASSQTGGEETQYF. CDR3 DNA sequence: TGTGCCAGCAGTCAAACAGGCGGGGAGGAGACCCAGTACTTC.